This TCR beta chain was profiled in a study of cytomegalovirus exposure and HLA in healthy donors. Notes on the study in general: Using a false discovery rate of 0.05, a later analysis showed that 16,951 TCR beta sequences were associated with HLA alleles.

Germline V gene lookup returns CDR1 KGHSH and CDR2 LQKENI. The CDR3 totals 13 residues. The V gene lost 4 bases and the J gene lost 1 base, with 4 bases spanning the gap. A note on this clone: Its target is unknown.

It was with 60 Vbeta and 13 Jbeta primers that the PCR ran. In the authors' methods: Later analysis identified roughly 82 million unique TCR beta chains, about 11 million shared. Here immunoSEQ multiplex PCR was the method, and the copy in TCRdb shows in-frame clones only, minus some. The V and J calls and the clone size are those of that table, but D and trimming were determined from the DNA. The data show about 180,000 clones, around 82% seen once. The rearrangement joins TRBV18 to TRBJ2-2, with no clear D. Sequenced input: PBMCs. The receptor's source is a boy aged 2 to 10 in good health and CMV-seronegative. CDR3 amino acids: CASSQRNTGELFF. The CDR3 nucleotides are TGTGCCAGCTCACAGCGGAACACCGGGGAGCTGTTTTTT.